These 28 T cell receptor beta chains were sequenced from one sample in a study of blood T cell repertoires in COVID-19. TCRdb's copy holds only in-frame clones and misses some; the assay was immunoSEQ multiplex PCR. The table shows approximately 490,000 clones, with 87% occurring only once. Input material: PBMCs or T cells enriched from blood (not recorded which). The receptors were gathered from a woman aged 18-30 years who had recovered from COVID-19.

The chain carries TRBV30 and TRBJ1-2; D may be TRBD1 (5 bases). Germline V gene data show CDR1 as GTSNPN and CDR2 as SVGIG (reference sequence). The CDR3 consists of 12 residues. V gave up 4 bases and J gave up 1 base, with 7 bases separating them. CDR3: CAWIGVNYGYTF. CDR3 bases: TGTGCCTGGATAGGGGTTAACTATGGCTACACCTTC.

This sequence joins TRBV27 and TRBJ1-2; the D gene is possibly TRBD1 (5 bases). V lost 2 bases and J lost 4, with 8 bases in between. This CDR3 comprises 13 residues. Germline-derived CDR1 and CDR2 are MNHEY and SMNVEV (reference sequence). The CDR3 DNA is TGTGCCAGCAGTTTACAGGGTAGCTATGGCTACACCTTC. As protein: CASSLQGSYGYTF.

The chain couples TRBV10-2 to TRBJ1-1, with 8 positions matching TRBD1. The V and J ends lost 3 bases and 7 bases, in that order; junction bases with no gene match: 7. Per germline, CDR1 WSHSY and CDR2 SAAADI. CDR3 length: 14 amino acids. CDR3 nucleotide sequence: TGCGCCAGCAGTGAACGAGGGGGGACAGGTGAAGCTTTCTTT. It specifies CASSERGGTGEAFF.

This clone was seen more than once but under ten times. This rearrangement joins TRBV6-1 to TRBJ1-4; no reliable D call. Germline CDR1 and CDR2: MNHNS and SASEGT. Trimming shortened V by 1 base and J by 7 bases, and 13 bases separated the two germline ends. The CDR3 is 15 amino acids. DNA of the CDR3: TGTGCCAGCAGTGAAGGCGGAGGCGAGGGTGAAAAACTGTTTTTT. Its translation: CASSEGGGEGEKLFF.

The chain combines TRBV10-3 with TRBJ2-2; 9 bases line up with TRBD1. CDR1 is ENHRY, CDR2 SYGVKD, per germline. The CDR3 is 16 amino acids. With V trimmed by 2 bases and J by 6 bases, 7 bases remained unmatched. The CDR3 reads CAISERTGDGPGELFF. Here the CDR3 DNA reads TGTGCCATCAGTGAGAGGACAGGGGATGGGCCCGGGGAGCTGTTTTTT.

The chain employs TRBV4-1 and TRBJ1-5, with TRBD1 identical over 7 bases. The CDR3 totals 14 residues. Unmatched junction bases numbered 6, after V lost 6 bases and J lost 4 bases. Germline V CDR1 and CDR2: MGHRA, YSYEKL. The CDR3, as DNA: TGCGCCAGCAGTCCCGGGACAGTTAATCAGCCCCAGCATTTT. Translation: CASSPGTVNQPQHF.

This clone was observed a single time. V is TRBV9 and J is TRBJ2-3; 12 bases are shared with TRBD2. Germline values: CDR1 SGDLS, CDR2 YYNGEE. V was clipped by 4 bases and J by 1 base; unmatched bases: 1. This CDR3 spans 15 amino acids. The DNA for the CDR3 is TGTGCCAGCAGCCGGACTAGCGGGGGCACAGATACGCAGTATTTT. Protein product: CASSRTSGGTDTQYF.

This CDR3 reads CASRRTGNTEAFF. The CDR3 DNA is TGCGCCAGCAGGCGGACAGGAAACACTGAAGCTTTCTTT. V and J are TRBV4-1 and TRBJ1-1; TRBD1 matches 7 bases. This CDR3 has 13 amino acids. The V gene end was trimmed by 6 bases and the J gene end by 2 bases; junction bases not matched to a gene: 3. Germline V gives CDR1 MGHRA, CDR2 YSYEKL.

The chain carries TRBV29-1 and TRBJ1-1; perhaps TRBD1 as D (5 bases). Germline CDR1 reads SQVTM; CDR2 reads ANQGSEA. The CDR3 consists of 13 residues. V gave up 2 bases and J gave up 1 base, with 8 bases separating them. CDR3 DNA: TGCAGCGTTGAATGGGGGGGGAACACTGAAGCTTTCTTT. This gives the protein CSVEWGGNTEAFF.

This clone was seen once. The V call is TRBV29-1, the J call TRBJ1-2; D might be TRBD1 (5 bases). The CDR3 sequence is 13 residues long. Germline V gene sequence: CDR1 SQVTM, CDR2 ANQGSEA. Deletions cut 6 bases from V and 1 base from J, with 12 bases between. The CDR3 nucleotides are TGCAGCGTAGCCGGACAAATTAACTATGGCTACACCTTC. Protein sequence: CSVAGQINYGYTF.

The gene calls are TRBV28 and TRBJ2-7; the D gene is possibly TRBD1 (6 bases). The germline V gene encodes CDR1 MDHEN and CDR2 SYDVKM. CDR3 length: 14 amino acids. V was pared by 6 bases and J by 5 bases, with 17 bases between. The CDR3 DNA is TGTGCCAGCAGCTGGGACAAAGTCGTCCACGAGCAGTACTTC. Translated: CASSWDKVVHEQYF.

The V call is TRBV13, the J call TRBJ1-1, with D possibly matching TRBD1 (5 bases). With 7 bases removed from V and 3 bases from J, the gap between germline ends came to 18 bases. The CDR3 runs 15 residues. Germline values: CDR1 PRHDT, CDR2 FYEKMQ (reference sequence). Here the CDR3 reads CASTTRGGWDTEAFF. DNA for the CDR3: TGTGCCAGCACCACCCGGGGGGGTTGGGACACTGAAGCTTTCTTT.

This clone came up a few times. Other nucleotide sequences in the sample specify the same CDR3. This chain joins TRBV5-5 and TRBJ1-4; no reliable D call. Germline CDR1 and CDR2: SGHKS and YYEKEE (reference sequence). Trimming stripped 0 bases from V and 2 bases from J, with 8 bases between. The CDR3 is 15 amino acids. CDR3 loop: CASSLVVATNEKLFF. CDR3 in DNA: TGTGCCAGCAGCTTGGTAGTAGCTACTAATGAAAAACTGTTTTTT.

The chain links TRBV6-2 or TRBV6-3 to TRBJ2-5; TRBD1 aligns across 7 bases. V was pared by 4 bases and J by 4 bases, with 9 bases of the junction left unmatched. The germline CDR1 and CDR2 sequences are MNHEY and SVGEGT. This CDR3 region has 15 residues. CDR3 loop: CASSSKDRRGETQYF. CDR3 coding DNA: TGTGCCAGCAGTTCGAAGGACAGGAGAGGAGAGACCCAGTACTTC.

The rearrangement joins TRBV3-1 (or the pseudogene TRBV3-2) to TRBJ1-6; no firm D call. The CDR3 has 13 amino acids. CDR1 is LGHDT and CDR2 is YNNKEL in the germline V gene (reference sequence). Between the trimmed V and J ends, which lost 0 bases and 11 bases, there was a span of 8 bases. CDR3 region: CASSQDRGTPLHF. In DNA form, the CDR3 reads TGTGCCAGCAGCCAAGATAGAGGCACACCCCTCCACTTT.

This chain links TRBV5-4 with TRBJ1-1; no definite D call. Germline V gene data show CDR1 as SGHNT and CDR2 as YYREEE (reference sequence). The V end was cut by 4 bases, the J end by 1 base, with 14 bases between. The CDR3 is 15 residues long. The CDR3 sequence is CASSIPGKENTEAFF. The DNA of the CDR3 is TGTGCCAGCAGCATCCCCGGGAAGGAGAACACTGAAGCTTTCTTT.

CDR3 residues: CASRRENTEAFF. CDR3 DNA sequence: TGTGCCAGCAGACGAGAGAACACTGAAGCTTTCTTT. The rearrangement links TRBV2 to TRBJ1-1, with D unclear. Germline-derived CDR1 and CDR2 are SNHLY and FYNNEI. The CDR3 extends over 12 amino acids. V lost 6 bases and J 1 base, leaving 6 bases between the germline ends. The variable domain in full, with the rest retrieved from reference TRBV2 and TRBJ1-1, is EPEVTQTPSHQVTQMGQEVILRCVPISNHLYFYWYRQILGQKVEFLVSFYNNEISEKSEIFDDQFSVERPDGSNFTLKIRSTKLEDSAMYFCASRRENTEAFFGQGTRLTVV.

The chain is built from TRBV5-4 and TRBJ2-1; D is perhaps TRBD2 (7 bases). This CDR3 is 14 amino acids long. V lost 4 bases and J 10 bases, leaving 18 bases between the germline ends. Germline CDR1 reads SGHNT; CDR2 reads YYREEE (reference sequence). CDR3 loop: CASSLQGRGGEQFF. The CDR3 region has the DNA TGTGCCAGCAGCCTCCAGGGGCGCGGGGGCGAGCAGTTCTTC. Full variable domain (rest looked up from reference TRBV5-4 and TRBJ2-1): ETGVTQSPTHLIKTRGQQVTLRCSSQSGHNTVSWYQQALGQGPQFIFQYYREEENGRGNFPPRFSGLQFPNYSSELNVNALELDDSALYLCASSLQGRGGEQFFGPGTRLTVL.

CDR3 DNA sequence: TGTGCCAGCAGCTTAAGGCGGATACCTTACAATGAGCAGTTCTTC. Amino acids: CASSLRRIPYNEQFF. V usage is TRBV11-2 and J usage is TRBJ2-1; D is undetermined. Germline lookup yields CDR1 SGHAT and CDR2 FQNNGV. The germline V and J ends were trimmed by 2 bases and 4 bases, with 12 bases remaining between them. The CDR3 has 15 amino acids.

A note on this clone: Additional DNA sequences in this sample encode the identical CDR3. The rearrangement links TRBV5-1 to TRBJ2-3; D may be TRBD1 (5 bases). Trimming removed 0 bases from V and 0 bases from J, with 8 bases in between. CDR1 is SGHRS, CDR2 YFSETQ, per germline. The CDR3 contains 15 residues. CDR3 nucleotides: TGCGCCAGCAGCTTGGGCAGGGTGAGCACAGATACGCAGTATTTT. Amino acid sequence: CASSLGRVSTDTQYF. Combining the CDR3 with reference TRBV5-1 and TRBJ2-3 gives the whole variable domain KAGVTQTPRYLIKTRGQQVTLSCSPISGHRSVSWYQQTPGQGLQFLFEYFSETQRNKGNFPGRFSGRQFSNSRSEMNVSTLELGDSALYLCASSLGRVSTDTQYFGPGTRLTVL.

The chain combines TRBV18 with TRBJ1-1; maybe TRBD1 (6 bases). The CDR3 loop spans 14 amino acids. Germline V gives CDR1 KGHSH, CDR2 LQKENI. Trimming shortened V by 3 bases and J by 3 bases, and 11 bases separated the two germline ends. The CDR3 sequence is CASSPGGSDTEAFF. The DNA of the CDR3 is TGTGCCAGCTCACCTGGGGGCTCGGACACTGAAGCTTTCTTT.

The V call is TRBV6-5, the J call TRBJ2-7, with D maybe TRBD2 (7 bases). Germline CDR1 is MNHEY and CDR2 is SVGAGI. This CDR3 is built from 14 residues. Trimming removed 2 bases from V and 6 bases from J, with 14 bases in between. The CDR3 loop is CASSYVTGGPEQYF. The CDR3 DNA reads TGTGCCAGCAGTTACGTTACGGGGGGCCCCGAGCAGTACTTC.

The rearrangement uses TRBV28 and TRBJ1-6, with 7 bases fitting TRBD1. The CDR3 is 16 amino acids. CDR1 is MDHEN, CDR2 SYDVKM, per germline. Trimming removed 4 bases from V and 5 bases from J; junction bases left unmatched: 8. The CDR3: CASSSPGTVDNSPLHF. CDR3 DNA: TGTGCCAGCAGTTCCCCCGGGACAGTCGATAATTCACCCCTCCACTTT.

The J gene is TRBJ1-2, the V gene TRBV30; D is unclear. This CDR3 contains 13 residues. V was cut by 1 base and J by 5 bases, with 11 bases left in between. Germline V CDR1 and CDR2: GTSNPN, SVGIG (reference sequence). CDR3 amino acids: CAWSGEVPYGYTF. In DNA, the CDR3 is TGTGCCTGGAGTGGGGAGGTACCTTATGGCTACACCTTC.

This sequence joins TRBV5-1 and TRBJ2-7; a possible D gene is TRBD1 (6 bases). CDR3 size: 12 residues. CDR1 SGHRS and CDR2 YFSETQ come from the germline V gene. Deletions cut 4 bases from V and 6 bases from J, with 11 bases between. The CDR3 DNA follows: TGCGCCAGCAGCCACAGGGAACGCGAGCAGTACTTC. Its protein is CASSHREREQYF.

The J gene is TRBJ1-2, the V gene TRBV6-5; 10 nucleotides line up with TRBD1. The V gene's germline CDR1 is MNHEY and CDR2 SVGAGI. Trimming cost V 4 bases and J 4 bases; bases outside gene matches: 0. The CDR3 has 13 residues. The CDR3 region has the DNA TGTGCCAGCAGTTGGACAGGGGGCTATGGCTACACCTTC. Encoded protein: CASSWTGGYGYTF.

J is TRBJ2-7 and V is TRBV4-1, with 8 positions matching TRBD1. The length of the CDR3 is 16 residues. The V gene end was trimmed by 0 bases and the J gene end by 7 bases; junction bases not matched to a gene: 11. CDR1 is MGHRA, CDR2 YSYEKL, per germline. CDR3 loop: CASSQDIGTGTKEQYF. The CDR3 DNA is TGCGCCAGCAGCCAAGATATTGGGACAGGTACCAAGGAGCAGTACTTC.

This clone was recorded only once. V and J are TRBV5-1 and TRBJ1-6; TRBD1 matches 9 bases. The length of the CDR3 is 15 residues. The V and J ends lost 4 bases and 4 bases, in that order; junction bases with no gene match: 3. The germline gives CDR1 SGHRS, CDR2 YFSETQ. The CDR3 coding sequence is TGCGCCAGCAGCAGGACAGGGGAGTATAATTCACCCCTCCACTTT. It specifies CASSRTGEYNSPLHF.